This T cell receptor beta chain was profiled in a study of glioma-infiltrating T cells after dendritic cell vaccination. This table comes from immunoSEQ multiplex PCR, and its TCRdb copy is limited to in-frame clones, with some not included. This table holds tens of thousands of clones, about nine tenths found once. V was clipped by 7 bases and J by 0 bases; unmatched bases: 5. CDR1 is MNHEY and CDR2 is SVGAGI in the germline V gene. The CDR3 runs to 15 residues. Time point reported: after dendritic cell vaccination, including at tumor progression/relapse. Here the sequenced sample was blood, taken after dendritic cell vaccination. The clonotype was recovered from a human donor with glioblastoma. The rearrangement links TRBV6-5 to TRBJ1-5, with 8 bases fitting TRBD1. CDR3 residues: CASINGQGSNQPQHF. CDR3 DNA sequence: TGTGCCAGCATCAACGGACAGGGTAGCAATCAGCCCCAGCATTTT.